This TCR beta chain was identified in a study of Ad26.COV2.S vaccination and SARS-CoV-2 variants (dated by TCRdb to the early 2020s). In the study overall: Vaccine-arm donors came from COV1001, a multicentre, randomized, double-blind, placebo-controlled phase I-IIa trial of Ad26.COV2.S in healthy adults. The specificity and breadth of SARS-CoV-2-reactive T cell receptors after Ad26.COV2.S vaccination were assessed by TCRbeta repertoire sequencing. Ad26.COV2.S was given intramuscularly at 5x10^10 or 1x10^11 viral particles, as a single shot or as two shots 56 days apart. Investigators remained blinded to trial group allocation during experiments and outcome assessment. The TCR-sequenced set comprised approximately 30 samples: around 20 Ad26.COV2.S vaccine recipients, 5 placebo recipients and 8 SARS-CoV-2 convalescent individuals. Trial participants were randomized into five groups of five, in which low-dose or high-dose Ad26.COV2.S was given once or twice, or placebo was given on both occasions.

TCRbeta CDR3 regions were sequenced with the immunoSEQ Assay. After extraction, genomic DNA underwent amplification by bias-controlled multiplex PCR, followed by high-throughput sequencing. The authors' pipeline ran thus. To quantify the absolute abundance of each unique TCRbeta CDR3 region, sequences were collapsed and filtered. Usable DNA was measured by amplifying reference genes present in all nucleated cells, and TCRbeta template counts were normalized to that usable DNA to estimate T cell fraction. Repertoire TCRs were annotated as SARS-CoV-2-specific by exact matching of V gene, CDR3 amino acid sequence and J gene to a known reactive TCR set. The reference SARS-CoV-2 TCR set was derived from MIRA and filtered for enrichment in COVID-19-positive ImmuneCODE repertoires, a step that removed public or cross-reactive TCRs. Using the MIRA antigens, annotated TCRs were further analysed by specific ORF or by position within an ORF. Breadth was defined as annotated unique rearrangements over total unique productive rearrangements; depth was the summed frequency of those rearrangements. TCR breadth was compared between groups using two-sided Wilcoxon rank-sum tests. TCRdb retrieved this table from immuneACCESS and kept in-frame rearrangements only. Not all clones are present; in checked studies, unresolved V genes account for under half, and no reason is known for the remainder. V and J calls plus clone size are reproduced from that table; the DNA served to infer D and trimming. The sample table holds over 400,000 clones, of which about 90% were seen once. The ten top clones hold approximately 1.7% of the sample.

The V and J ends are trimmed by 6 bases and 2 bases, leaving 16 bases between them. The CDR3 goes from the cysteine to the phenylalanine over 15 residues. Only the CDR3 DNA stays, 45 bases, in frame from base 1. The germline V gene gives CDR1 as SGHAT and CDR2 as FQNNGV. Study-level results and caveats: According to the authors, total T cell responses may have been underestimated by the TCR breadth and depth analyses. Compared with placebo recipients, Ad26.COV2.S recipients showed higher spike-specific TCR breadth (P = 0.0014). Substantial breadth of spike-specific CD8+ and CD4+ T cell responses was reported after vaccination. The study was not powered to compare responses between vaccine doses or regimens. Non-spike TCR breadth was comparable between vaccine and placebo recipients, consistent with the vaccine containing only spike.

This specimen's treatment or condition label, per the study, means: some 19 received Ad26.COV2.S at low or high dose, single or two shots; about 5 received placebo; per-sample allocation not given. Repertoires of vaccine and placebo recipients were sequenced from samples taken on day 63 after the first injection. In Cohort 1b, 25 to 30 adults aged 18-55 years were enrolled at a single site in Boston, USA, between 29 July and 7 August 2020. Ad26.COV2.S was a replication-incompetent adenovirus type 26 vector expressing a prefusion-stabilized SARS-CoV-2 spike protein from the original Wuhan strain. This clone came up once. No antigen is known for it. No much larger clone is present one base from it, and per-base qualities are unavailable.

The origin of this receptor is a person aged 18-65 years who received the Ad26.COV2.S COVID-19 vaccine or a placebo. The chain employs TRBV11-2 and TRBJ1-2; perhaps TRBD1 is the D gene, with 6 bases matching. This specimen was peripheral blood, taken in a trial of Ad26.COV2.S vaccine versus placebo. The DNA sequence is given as TGTGCCAGCAGGCTAGAGTTTAGGGGGAACTATGGCTACACCTTC. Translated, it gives CASRLEFRGNYGYTF.